A selection of T cell receptor beta chains follows, all from one sample in a study of blood T cell repertoires in COVID-19. Measured with immunoSEQ multiplex PCR; TCRdb has only the in-frame clones, and not every one. The sample contains over 50,000 clones, 65% to 85% of which appear only once. The specimen was peripheral blood. These receptors all come from a human donor with active or convalescent COVID-19. The donor label of this sample is uncertain. Both conserved end residues are trimmed from each CDR3.

V gene	J gene	CDR3 protein
TRBV5-5	TRBJ2-1	ASSLEAGGYNEQF
TRBV7-9	TRBJ1-5	ASSSNRDQPQH
TRBV7-9	TRBJ2-5	ASSWTGEETQY
TRBV19	TRBJ1-1	ASSIGQGGNTEAF
TRBV9	TRBJ2-7	ASSVGLAGVLGGQY
TRBV5-1	TRBJ2-3	ASSRDTDTQY
TRBV4-2	TRBJ1-1	ASSLQGQQNTEAF
TRBV5-6	TRBJ2-5	ASTRRDFQETQY
TRBV7-6	TRBJ2-3	ASSLVPSTSGRTDTQY
TRBV10-3	TRBJ1-3	AIRQTGVGNTIY
TRBV29-1	TRBJ1-3	SGKQGSSGNTIY
TRBV9	TRBJ1-5	ASSVGPSYGNQPQH
TRBV9	TRBJ2-1	ASSVRLAGGIASSYNEQF
TRBV9	TRBJ2-7	ASSVLAGASYEQY
TRBV4-2	TRBJ1-1	ASSQNFRAGGAEAF
TRBV5-6	TRBJ1-2	ASSLGDSYGYT
TRBV24-1	TRBJ2-7	ATSDGGLYEQY
TRBV12-3/TRBV12-4	TRBJ1-1	ASSLVSTEAF
TRBV19	TRBJ1-5	AGSPTGNNQPQH
TRBV10-3	TRBJ1-1	AIRANPGTRNTEAF
TRBV5-4	TRBJ2-1	ASSLEGGRSSREQF
TRBV7-8	TRBJ1-1	ASTSAVMNTEAF
TRBV24-1	TRBJ2-6	ATSDQRGSGANVLT
TRBV5-1	TRBJ2-5	ASSLGQVEETQY
TRBV5-1	TRBJ2-2	ASSLLSRGNTGELF
TRBV29-1	TRBJ2-3	SAHTRAGGGDTQY
TRBV5-1	TRBJ2-1	ASSSTWTGGAYNEQF
TRBV15	TRBJ1-1	ATSRDRNTEAF
TRBV19	TRBJ2-1	ASSISSGVTSYNEQF
TRBV19	TRBJ2-5	ASSINYQETQY